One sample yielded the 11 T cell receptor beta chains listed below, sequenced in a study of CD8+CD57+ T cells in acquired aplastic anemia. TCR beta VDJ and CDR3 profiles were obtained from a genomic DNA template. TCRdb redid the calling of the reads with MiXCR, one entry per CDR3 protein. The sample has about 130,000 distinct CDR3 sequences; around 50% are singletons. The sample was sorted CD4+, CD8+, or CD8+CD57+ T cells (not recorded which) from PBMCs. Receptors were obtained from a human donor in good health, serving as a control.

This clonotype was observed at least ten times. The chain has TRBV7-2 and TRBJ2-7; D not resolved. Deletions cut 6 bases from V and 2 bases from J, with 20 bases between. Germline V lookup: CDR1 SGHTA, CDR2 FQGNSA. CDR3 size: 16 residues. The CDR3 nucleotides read TGTGCCAGCAGTCCAGAAAGCGCTCCTCTCCCCTACGAGCAGTACTTC. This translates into CASSPESAPLPYEQYF. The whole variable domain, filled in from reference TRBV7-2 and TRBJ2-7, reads GAGVSQSPSNKVTEKGKDVELRCDPISGHTALYWYRQSLGQGLEFLIYFQGNSAPDKSGLPSDRFSAERTGGSVSTLTIQRTQQEDSAVYLCASSPESAPLPYEQYFGPGTRLTVT.

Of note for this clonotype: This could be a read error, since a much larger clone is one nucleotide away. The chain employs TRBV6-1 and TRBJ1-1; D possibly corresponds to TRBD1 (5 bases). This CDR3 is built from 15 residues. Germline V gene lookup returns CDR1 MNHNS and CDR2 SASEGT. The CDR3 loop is CASSAHGHANTEPFF. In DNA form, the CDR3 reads TGTGCCAGCAGTGCCCATGGACACGCTAACACTGAACCTTTCTTT.

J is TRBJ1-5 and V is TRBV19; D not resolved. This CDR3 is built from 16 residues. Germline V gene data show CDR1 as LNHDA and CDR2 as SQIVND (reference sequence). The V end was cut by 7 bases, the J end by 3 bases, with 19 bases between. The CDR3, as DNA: TGTGCCAGTACCCTAACCCCCGGTACTCCCAATCAGCCCCAGCATTTT. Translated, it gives CASTLTPGTPNQPQHF.

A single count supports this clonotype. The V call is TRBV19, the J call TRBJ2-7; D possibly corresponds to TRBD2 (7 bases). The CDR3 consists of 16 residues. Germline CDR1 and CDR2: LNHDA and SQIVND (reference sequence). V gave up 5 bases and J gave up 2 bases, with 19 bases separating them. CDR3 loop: CASSSQRGGATYEQYF. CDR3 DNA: TGTGCCAGTAGTTCTCAACGCGGGGGCGCTACCTACGAGCAGTACTTC.

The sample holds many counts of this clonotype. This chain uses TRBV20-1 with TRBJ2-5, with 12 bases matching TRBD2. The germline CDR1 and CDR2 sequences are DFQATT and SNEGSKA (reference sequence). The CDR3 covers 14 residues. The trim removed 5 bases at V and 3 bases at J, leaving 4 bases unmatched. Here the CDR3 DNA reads TGCAGTGCTGGGAGGACTAGCGGGGAAGAGACCCAGTACTTC. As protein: CSAGRTSGEETQYF.

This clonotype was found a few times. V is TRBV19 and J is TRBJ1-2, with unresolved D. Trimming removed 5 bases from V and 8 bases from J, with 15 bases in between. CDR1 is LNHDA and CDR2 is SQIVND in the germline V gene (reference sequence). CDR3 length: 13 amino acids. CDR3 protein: CASSVKIEYGYTF. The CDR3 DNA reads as TGTGCCAGTAGTGTTAAAATCGAGTACGGCTACACCTTC.

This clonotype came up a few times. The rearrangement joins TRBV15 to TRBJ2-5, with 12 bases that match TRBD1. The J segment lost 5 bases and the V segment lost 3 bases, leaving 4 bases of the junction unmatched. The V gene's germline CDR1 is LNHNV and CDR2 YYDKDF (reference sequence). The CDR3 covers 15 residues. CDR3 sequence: CATSSPGQGAETQYF. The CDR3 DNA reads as TGTGCCACCAGCAGCCCGGGACAGGGGGCCGAGACCCAGTACTTC.

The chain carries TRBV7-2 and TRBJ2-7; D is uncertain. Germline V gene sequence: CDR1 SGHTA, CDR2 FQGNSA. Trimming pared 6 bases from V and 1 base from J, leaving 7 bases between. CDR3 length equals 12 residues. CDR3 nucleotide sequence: TGTGCCAGCAGGGCGACGTCCTACGAGCAGTACTTC. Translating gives CASRATSYEQYF.

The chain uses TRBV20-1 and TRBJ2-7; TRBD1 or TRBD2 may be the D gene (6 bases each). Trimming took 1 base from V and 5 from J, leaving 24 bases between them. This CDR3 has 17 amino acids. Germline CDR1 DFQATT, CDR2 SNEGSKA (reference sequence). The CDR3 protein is CSARVLTGRGRVNEQYF. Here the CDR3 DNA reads TGCAGTGCTAGAGTTCTCACAGGACGGGGGCGAGTGAACGAGCAGTACTTC.

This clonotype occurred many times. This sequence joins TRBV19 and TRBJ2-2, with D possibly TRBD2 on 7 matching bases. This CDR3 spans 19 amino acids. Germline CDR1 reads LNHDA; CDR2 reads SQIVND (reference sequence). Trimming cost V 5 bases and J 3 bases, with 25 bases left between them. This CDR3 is CASSGGGQLRTFYTGELFF. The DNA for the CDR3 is TGTGCCAGTAGTGGGGGGGGGCAACTGAGGACATTTTACACCGGGGAGCTGTTTTTT.

The CDR3 protein is CSQDRRGGPDEQYF. DNA for the CDR3: TGCAGCCAAGATCGGCGGGGGGGCCCAGACGAGCAGTACTTC. The chain has TRBV29-1 and TRBJ2-7; 9 positions match TRBD2. V shed 8 bases, J shed 5 bases, and the junction held 13 bases outside the gene matches. CDR3 length: 14 amino acids. Germline loops: CDR1 SQVTM, CDR2 ANQGSEA.